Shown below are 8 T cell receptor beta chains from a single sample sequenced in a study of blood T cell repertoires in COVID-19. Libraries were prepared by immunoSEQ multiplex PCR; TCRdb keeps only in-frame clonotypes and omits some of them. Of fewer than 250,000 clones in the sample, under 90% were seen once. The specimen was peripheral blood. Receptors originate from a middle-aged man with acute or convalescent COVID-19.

This chain's CDR3 is CASSQVDVNRGQGGYTF. CDR3 DNA: TGTGCCAGCAGCCAAGTCGACGTAAACAGGGGGCAGGGTGGCTACACCTTC. This chain links TRBV4-2 with TRBJ1-2; TRBD1 agrees at 9 bases. Trimming removed 1 base from V and 7 bases from J; junction bases left unmatched: 13. CDR1 and CDR2 (germline): LGHNA, YNFKEQ. The CDR3 runs to 17 residues.

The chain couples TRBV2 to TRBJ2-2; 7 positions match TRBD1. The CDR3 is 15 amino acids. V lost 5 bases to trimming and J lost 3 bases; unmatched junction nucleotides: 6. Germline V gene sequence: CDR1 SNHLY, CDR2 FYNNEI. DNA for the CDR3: TGTGCCAGCAGTTTGGACAGGAGAGACACCGGGGAGCTGTTTTTT. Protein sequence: CASSLDRRDTGELFF.

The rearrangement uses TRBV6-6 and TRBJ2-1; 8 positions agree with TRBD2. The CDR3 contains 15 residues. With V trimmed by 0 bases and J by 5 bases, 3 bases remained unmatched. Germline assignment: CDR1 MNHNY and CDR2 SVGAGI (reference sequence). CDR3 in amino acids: CASSYSGTRDNEQFF. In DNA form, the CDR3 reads TGTGCCAGCAGTTACTCTGGGACTAGGGACAATGAGCAGTTCTTC.

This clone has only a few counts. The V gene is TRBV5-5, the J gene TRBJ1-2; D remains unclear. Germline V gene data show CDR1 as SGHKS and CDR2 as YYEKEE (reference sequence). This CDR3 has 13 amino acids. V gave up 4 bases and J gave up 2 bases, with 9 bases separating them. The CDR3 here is CASSADLNYGYTF. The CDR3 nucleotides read TGTGCCAGCAGCGCGGACTTAAACTATGGCTACACCTTC.

CDR3 sequence (DNA): TGTGCCAGTGGACAGGGAGATTCACCCCTCCACTTT. This gives the protein CASGQGDSPLHF. The V call is TRBV28, the J call TRBJ1-6; 8 bases fit TRBD1. Germline CDR1 reads MDHEN; CDR2 reads SYDVKM. After removal of 9 bases from V and 8 bases from J, the junction contained 3 bases not matched to a gene. The CDR3 covers 12 residues.

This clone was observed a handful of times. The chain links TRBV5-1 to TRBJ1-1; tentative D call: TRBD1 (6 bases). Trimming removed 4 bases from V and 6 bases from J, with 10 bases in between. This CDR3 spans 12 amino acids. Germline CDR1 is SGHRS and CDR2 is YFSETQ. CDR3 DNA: TGCGCCAGCAGCCGGGGGGGCCCTGAAGCTTTCTTT. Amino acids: CASSRGGPEAFF.

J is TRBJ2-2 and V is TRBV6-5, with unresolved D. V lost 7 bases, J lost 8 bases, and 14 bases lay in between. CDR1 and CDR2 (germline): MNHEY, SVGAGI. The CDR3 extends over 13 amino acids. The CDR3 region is CASNNRLTGELFF. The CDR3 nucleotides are TGTGCCAGCAACAACCGACTTACTGGGGAGCTGTTTTTT.

CDR3 coding DNA: TGTGCCAGCAGTACAGACAGGAGCAATCAGCCCCAGCATTTT. It specifies CASSTDRSNQPQHF. This sequence joins TRBV2 and TRBJ1-5, with a possible D match to TRBD1 (6 bases). CDR3 length: 14 residues. Trimming pared 5 bases from V and 1 base from J, leaving 9 bases between. Germline assignment: CDR1 SNHLY and CDR2 FYNNEI.